This T cell receptor beta chain was sequenced for a study of control samples from healthy donors and cancer patients. This clone was detected only a few times. This CDR3 comprises 15 residues. Germline V gene sequence: CDR1 SNHLY, CDR2 FYNNEI. The J segment lost 0 bases and the V segment lost 6 bases, leaving 7 bases of the junction unmatched. Assay: immunoSEQ multiplex PCR; the TCRdb copy retains only in-frame clones and omits some. The sample consists of some 130,000 clones, 92% of them appearing once. The receptor's source is a woman in her forties or fifties in good health. The gene calls are TRBV2 and TRBJ2-7; 8 positions agree with TRBD2. The specimen was blood. The CDR3 sequence is CASRYREGLSYEQYF. The CDR3 nucleotides are TGTGCCAGCAGGTACCGGGAGGGCCTCTCCTACGAGCAGTACTTC. The full variable domain, rest sourced from reference TRBV2 and TRBJ2-7, is EPEVTQTPSHQVTQMGQEVILRCVPISNHLYFYWYRQILGQKVEFLVSFYNNEISEKSEIFDDQFSVERPDGSNFTLKIRSTKLEDSAMYFCASRYREGLSYEQYFGPGTRLTVT.